This TCR beta chain emerged from a study of T-cell reconstitution after alpha-beta-depleted transplantation in children. This CDR3 spans 14 amino acids. Trimming removed 4 bases from V and 10 bases from J; junction bases left unmatched: 7. This clonotype was detected many times. A library of TCRbeta sequences, prepared with unique molecular identifiers, was generated. TCRdb independently ran MiXCR on the PCR reads; one entry per CDR3 protein. In the table there are approximately 640,000 distinct CDR3 sequences, roughly 15% of which are singletons. The sequence was collected from a human donor who donated a stem cell graft to a child with acute myeloid leukemia. This chain connects TRBV12-3 or TRBV12-4 to TRBJ2-1; 10 bases map to TRBD1. The input for sequencing was PBMCs from the stem cell graft donor, taken from the stem cell graft. CDR3 in amino acids: CASSYGTGVVEQFF. In nucleotides, the CDR3 is TGTGCCAGCAGTTACGGGACAGGGGTAGTGGAGCAGTTCTTC.